Here is one T cell receptor (beta chain) with its context. Its antigen remains unidentified. Base-call qualities are not available, and no considerably larger clone is one nucleotide away. The sample originates from a study of identical twins (dated by TCRdb to 2016 to 2018). Background on the whole study: The study deep-sequenced TCR alpha and beta repertoires from monozygotic twins, unrelated adults of various ages and cord blood to test whether fetal clonotypes persist. Replicate twin experiments were performed at different times using different library preparation protocols to rule out contamination. Results the study describes overall, beyond this receptor: Compared with coincidental sharing between unrelated individuals, out-of-frame TCR alpha sequences shared between twins showed an excess of sequences with low generation probability. The excess sharing between twins in beta out-of-frame sequences was weaker because fewer shared sequences reduced the signal-to-noise ratio. In monozygotic twins, recombination models systematically underestimated out-of-frame TCR alpha sharing, but the models matched the sharing seen between unrelated individuals. Abundant cord blood beta clonotypes had fewer insertions, young adult naive repertoires showed a similar but weaker trend, and memory repertoires showed no such trend. Invariant T cells such as MAIT and iNKT could partly confound zero-insertion analyses, though diverse VJ usage argued against this for most clonotypes. Because the same donors could not be followed over many years, the conclusions relied on cross-sectional statistical analysis.

Receptor libraries were prepared by 5' RACE. Instrument on record: Illumina HiSeq 2000. Template switching introduced a universal primer binding site; the final cDNA contained a unique molecular identifier, enabling accurate counting of TCR cDNA molecules. Specific primers in the conserved constant-segment region were used to synthesize first-strand cDNA for the TCR alpha and beta chains. To control for contamination, every cDNA library carried two barcodes: a SMART-Mk sample barcode plus Illumina barcodes. TruSeq adapter sequences along with Illumina sample barcodes were introduced in two successive PCR steps. TCR alpha and beta cDNA libraries were sequenced on the Illumina HiSeq platform with custom primers. The authors processed their data as follows. MiGEC was used to process raw reads and extract unique molecular identifiers, and MiXCR was used to find CDR3 positions. Recombination models were inferred per individual with the repgenHMM and IGoR tools using an EM algorithm. Shared clonotype analysis was performed with the tcR package in R, normalizing sharing by the product of cloneset sizes. To study raw recombination without the effects of thymic and clonal selection, out-of-frame nonproductive sequences were analyzed. The public sequencing data were trimmed at Q25 with fastp and processed into clonotypes with MiXCR by TCRdb, which kept only in-frame beta chains. For every CDR3 protein sequence, its rows merge into one entry that carries the most common genes and DNA. The V and J calls and clone size are TCRdb's, not the authors'. Across this sample there are approximately 220,000 distinct CDR3 sequences, with around 10% seen only once. The ten largest clonotypes hold roughly 5% of the sample.

V loses 10 bases of germline sequence and J loses 4 bases, and the interval between the two ends is 10 bases. The CDR3 spans 11 residues, from the cysteine through the phenylalanine. Only the CDR3 DNA is retained, 33 bases long and in frame from the first base. All donors were healthy Caucasians. Miltenyi CD45RO+ enrichment and human naive T-cell isolation kits were used to isolate memory (CD45RO+) and naive T cells from PBMC. The sequence is built from TRBV12-3 or TRBV12-4 and TRBJ1-2, with no confidently assigned D gene. This clonotype was obtained from a woman aged 18-29 years in good health. Material: memory (CD45RO+) T cells sorted from blood. This specimen's cell subset or site label, per the study, means: CD45RO+ enriched T cells. The CDR3: CATLAGYGYTF. The nucleotide sequence is given as TGTGCCACTCTCGCAGGCTATGGCTACACCTTC.